These 10 T cell receptor beta chains originate from one sample sequenced in a study of blood T cells in healthy people across ages. Through a sample-barcoded 5' primer and a J-beta primer mix, a second PCR was run for roughly 7 to 11 cycles. TCRdb reprocessed the 5' RACE reads via MiXCR and lists one record per CDR3 protein. This sample has about 780,000 distinct CDR3 sequences, with about 46% found just once. The sample comprised blood. These TCRs come from an elderly man in good health.

This clonotype was recorded a few times. CDR3 DNA sequence: TGTGCCAGCAGTTTACCCGGGACTAGCGGGAAAGTCACAGATACGCAGTATTTT. This gives the protein CASSLPGTSGKVTDTQYF. V gene TRBV28 combines with J gene TRBJ2-3; 13 bases align to TRBD2. V lost 2 bases to trimming and J lost 2 bases; unmatched junction nucleotides: 7. Germline CDR1 and CDR2: MDHEN and SYDVKM. The CDR3 covers 18 residues.

This clonotype was seen once. The V and J genes are TRBV2 and TRBJ2-7, with 12 bases aligning to TRBD2. TRBJ2-5 matches the DNA end more closely, so the J call is doubtful. Germline lookup yields CDR1 SNHLY and CDR2 FYNNEI. CDR3 length: 18 amino acids. The CDR3 region is CASSEVTSGRPTSETQYF. The CDR3 DNA reads TGTGCCAGCAGTGAGGTTACTAGCGGGAGGCCTACGAGTGAGACCCAGTACTTC.

To note about this clonotype: One end of the junction varies from germline; a read error may be responsible. The chain couples TRBV2 to TRBJ2-4; D gene unclear. This CDR3 is 14 amino acids long. Germline assignment: CDR1 SNHLY and CDR2 FYNNEI. Here the CDR3 reads CASREDSPVTIQYF. The CDR3, as DNA: TGTGCCAGCAGGGAAGATAGCCCCGTTACCATTCAGTACTTC.

This sequence joins TRBV19 and TRBJ1-1, with 7 nucleotides matching TRBD1. The CDR3 runs to 15 residues. CDR1 LNHDA and CDR2 SQIVND come from the germline V gene (reference sequence). J lost 2 bases, V lost 4 bases, and 7 bases had no gene match. CDR3 amino acids: CASSTQRTGNTEAFF. The CDR3 DNA sequence: TGTGCCAGTAGTACGCAACGGACAGGCAACACTGAAGCTTTCTTT.

Details on this clonotype: At one end the junction does not follow the germline gene, possibly because of a read error. The chain employs TRBV18 and TRBJ2-1, with 9 bases lining up with TRBD2. CDR3 size: 16 residues. CDR1 is KGHSH and CDR2 is LQKENI in the germline V gene. In nucleotides, the CDR3 is TGTACCAGCTCACCACAGACTAGCGGTCAATACAATGAGCAGTTCTTC. It codes for CTSSPQTSGQYNEQFF.

This clonotype was seen only a few times. The chain recombines TRBV28 with TRBJ2-7; tentatively, D is TRBD2 (6 bases). The CDR3 has 16 amino acids. The V gene lost 5 bases and the J gene lost 3 bases, with 20 bases spanning the gap. Germline CDR1 reads MDHEN; CDR2 reads SYDVKM. Here the CDR3 reads CASSQPRTLGGYEQYF. The DNA for the CDR3 is TGTGCCAGCAGTCAACCTAGGACGTTGGGGGGCTACGAGCAGTACTTC.

This clonotype came up a few times. The V call is TRBV5-1, the J call TRBJ2-7; 9 nucleotides align to TRBD1. The V segment lost 3 bases and the J segment 6 bases; nucleotides outside the gene matches: 13. The germline gives CDR1 SGHRS, CDR2 YFSETQ. CDR3 length: 16 amino acids. The DNA of the CDR3 is TGCGCCAGCAGCTCGGCTCGCCGGGACAGGGAAGGCGAGCAGTACTTC. It translates to CASSSARRDREGEQYF.

The chain has TRBV5-6 and TRBJ2-7, with D uncertain. Germline V gene data show CDR1 as SGHDT and CDR2 as YYEEEE. The V gene lost 0 bases and the J gene lost 6 bases, with 16 bases spanning the gap. There are 15 residues in the CDR3. CDR3 amino acids: CASSLGSGLGVEQYF. CDR3 sequence (DNA): TGTGCCAGCAGCTTGGGCTCCGGCCTTGGGGTCGAGCAGTACTTC.

The V gene is TRBV7-2, the J gene TRBJ2-3, with 7 bases matching TRBD1. Per the germline V gene, CDR1 is SGHTA and CDR2 is FQGNSA. This CDR3 is built from 18 residues. Unmatched junction bases numbered 15, after V lost 1 base and J lost 5 bases. CDR3 sequence: CASSLGGGWGQLQDTQYF. The CDR3 DNA is TGTGCCAGCAGCTTAGGTGGGGGTTGGGGACAGTTGCAAGATACGCAGTATTTT.

The V and J genes are TRBV5-1 and TRBJ2-5; 7 positions match TRBD2. This CDR3 spans 17 amino acids. After removal of 5 bases from V and 5 bases from J, the junction contained 18 bases not matched to a gene. Germline V CDR1 and CDR2: SGHRS, YFSETQ. The CDR3 reads CASSFQAGSGLGETQYF. The CDR3 nucleotides read TGCGCCAGCAGTTTCCAAGCGGGAAGCGGTTTGGGGGAGACCCAGTACTTC.